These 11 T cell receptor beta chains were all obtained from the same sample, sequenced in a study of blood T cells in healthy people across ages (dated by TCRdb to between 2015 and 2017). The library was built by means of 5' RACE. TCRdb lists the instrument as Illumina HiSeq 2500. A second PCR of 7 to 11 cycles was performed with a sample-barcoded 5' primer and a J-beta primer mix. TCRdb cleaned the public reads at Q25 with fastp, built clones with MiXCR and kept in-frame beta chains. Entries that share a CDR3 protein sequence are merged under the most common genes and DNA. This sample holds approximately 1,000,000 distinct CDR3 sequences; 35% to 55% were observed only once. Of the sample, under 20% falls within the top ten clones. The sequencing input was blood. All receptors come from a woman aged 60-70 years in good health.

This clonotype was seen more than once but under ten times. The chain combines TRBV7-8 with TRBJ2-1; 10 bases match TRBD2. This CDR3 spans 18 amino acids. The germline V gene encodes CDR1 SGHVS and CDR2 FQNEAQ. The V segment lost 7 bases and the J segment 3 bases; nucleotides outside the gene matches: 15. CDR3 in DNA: TGTGCCAGCAATCCCGGGGCTAGCGGGAGTTTAGGCTACAATGAGCAGTTCTTC. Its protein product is CASNPGASGSLGYNEQFF. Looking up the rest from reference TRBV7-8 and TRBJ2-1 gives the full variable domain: GAGVSQSPRYKVAKRGQDVALRCDPISGHVSLFWYQQALGQGPEFLTYFQNEAQLDKSGLPSDRFFAERPEGSVSTLKIQRTQQEDSAVYLCASNPGASGSLGYNEQFFGPGTRLTVL.

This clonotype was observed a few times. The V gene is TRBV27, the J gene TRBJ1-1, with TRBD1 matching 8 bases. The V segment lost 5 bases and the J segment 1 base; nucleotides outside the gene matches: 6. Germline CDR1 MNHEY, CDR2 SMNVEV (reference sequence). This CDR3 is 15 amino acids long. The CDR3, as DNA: TGTGCCAGCAGTCTCTCGACAGGGGCGAACACTGAAGCTTTCTTT. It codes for CASSLSTGANTEAFF.

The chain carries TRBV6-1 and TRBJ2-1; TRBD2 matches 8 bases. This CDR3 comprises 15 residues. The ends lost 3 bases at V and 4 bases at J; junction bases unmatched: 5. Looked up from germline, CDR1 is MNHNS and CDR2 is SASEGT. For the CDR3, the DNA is TGTGCCAGCAGTGAGCGAAGCGGGGGATACAATGAGCAGTTCTTC. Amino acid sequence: CASSERSGGYNEQFF.

In DNA form, the CDR3 reads TGTGCCAGCAGCTTAGCGCGGCAGGGGGCGCTTAAGGTCACTGAAGCTTTCTTT. Translating gives CASSLARQGALKVTEAFF. The V call is TRBV7-8, the J call TRBJ1-1; 8 nucleotides line up with TRBD1. V gave up 0 bases and J gave up 4 bases; unmatched junction bases: 13. CDR1 is SGHVS, CDR2 FQNEAQ, per germline. This CDR3 has 18 residues.

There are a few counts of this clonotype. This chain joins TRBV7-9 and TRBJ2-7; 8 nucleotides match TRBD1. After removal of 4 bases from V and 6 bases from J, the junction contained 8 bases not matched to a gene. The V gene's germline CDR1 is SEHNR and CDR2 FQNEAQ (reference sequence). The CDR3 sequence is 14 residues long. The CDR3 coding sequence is TGTGCCAGCAGCTCGGCGCAGGGGGCTGGCGAGCAGTACTTC. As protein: CASSSAQGAGEQYF.

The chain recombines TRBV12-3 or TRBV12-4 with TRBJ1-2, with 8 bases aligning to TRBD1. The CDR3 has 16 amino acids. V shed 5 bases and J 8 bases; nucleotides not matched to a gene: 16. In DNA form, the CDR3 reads TGTGCCAGCAGTCCCTATCCCCTAGGACAGGGTAGGGGCTACACCTTC. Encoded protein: CASSPYPLGQGRGYTF.

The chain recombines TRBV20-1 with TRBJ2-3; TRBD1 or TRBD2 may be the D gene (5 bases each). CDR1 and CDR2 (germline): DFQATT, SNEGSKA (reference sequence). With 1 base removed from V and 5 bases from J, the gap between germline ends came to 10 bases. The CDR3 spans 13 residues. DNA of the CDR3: TGCAGTGCTAGAGGGGGGAACGGAGATACGCAGTATTTT. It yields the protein CSARGGNGDTQYF.

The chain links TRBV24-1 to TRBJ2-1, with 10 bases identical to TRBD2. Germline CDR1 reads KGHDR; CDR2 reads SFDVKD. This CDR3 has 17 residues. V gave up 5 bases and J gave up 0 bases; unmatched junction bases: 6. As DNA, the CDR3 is TGTGCCACCAGTGGGACTAGCGGAACCAACTCCTACAATGAGCAGTTCTTC. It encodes CATSGTSGTNSYNEQFF.

CDR3 sequence reads: CASSFAGRDGTEAFF. DNA of the CDR3: TGTGCCAGCAGCTTCGCAGGGCGGGACGGCACTGAAGCTTTCTTT. This sequence joins TRBV5-6 and TRBJ1-1; possibly TRBD1 for D (5 bases). Per the germline V gene, CDR1 is SGHDT and CDR2 is YYEEEE. The CDR3 is made up of 15 amino acids. V was clipped by 2 bases and J by 4 bases, with 15 bases between them.

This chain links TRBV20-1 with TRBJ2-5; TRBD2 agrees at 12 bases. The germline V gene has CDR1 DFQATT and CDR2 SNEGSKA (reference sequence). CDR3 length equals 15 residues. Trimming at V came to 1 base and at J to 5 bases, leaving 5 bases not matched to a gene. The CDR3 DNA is TGCAGTGCTAGAGCTAGCGGGAGGGCCAGGGAGACCCAGTACTTC. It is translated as CSARASGRARETQYF.

The CDR3 DNA sequence: TGTGCCAGCAGCTTACGGCGGGAGGGCGGGGATGAGCAGTTCTTC. The encoded protein is CASSLRREGGDEQFF. The chain combines TRBV7-6 with TRBJ2-1; 9 bases are shared with TRBD2. With V trimmed by 2 bases and J by 8 bases, 7 bases remained unmatched. Germline CDR1 is SGHVS and CDR2 is FNYEAQ. This CDR3 has 15 amino acids.